This TCR beta chain is from a study of T-cell memory formation after mild COVID-19. At the level of the study: TCR clusters mostly belonged to single donors.

TCRdb fed the 5' RACE reads into MiXCR, producing one record per CDR3 protein. The table lists roughly 170,000 distinct CDR3 sequences, approximately 17% of them singletons. Study conclusions and caveats: CD4/CD8 balance held among clones contracting day 15 to 85, and later expanders leaned CD4+. CD4+ clones that contracted lay mainly in CM and EM; CD8+ ones lay in EMRA.

The sample holds a few counts of this clonotype. Its antigen is not identified. The V gene's germline CDR1 is SSHAT and CDR2 FNYEAQ (reference sequence). The CDR3 sequence is 13 residues long. The V segment lost 5 bases and the J segment 7 bases; nucleotides outside the gene matches: 3. Sequences were obtained from PBMCs or a T cell subset sorted from them (not recorded which). This clonotype originated in a man younger than 35 who had mild COVID-19 (a few samples of this study predate the infection). Cell type and time point are not known. V gene TRBV7-7 combines with J gene TRBJ2-2; the match to TRBD1 covers 8 bases. The CDR3 sequence: CASSGQGGGELFF. The CDR3 DNA sequence: TGTGCCAGCAGCGGACAGGGTGGCGGGGAGCTGTTTTTT.